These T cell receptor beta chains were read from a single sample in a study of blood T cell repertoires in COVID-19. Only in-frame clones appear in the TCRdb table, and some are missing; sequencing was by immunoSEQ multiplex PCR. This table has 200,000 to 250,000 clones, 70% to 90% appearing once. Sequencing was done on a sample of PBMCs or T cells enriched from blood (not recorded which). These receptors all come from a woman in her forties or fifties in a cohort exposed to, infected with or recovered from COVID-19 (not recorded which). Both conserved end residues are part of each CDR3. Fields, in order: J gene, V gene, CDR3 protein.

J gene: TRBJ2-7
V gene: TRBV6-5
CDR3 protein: CASSRTSGGYEQYF

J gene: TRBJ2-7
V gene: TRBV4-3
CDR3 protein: CASSQGAGGGREQYF

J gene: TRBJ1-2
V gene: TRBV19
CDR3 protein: CASSMGRASYTF

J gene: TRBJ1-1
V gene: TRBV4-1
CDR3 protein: CASSIRDRGLTNTEAFF

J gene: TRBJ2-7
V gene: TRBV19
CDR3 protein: CASSPTGDYEQYF

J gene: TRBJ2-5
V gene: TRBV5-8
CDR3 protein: CASSSSWGRETQYF

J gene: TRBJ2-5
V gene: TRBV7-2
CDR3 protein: CASSQHGSGLGETQYF

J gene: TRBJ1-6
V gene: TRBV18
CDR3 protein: CASLQGLNSPLHF

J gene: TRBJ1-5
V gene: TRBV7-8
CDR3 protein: CASSLSPLQPQHF

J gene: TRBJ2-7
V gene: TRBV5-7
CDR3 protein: CASSLIYRPGKAPSYEQYF

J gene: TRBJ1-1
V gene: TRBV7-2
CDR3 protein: CASSPKPGINTEAFF

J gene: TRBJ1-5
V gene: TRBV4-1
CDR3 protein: CASSQAGGNQPQHF

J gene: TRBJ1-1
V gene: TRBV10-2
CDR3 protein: CASSPRNTEAFF

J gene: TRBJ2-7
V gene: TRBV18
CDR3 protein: CASSPSGEAAYEQYF

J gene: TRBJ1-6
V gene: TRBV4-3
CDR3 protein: CASSQGGTGDNSPLHF

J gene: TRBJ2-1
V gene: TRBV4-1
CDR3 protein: CASSQRDFGTVSGNEQFF

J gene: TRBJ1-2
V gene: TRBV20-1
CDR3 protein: CSAGGLYGYTF

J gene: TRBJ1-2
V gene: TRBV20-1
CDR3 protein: CSARADRGQDF

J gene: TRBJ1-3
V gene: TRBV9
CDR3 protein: CASSLSGQGYKTGNTIYF

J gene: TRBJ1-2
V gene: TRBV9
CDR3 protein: CASSASGGAGYTF

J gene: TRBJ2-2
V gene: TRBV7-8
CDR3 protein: CASSQTSGELFF

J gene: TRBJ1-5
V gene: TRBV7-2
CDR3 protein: CASSQQVISNQPQHF

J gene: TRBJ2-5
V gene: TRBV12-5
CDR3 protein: CASGLGKRGPGPTQYF

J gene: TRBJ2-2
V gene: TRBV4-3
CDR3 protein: CASSQDGTSGGLNTGELFF

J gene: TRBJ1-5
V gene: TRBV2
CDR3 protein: CASGAHVDQPQHF

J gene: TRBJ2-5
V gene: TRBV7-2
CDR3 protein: CASSRSGIQETQYF

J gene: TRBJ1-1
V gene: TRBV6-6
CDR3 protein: CASSPRGLGDRKNTEAFF

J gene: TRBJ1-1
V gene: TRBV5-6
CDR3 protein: CASSRITEAFF

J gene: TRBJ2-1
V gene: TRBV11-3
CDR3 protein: CASSPAGDIYEQFF

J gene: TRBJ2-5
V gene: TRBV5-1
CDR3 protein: CASSLAGQMGETQYF

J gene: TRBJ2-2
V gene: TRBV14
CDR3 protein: CASSQRGQATGELFF

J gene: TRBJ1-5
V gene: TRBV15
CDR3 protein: CATSRDLRGARQPQHF

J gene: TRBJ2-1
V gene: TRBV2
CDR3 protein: CASSDLSYNEQFF

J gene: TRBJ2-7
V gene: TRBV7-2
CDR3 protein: CASSQTGLSSYEQYF

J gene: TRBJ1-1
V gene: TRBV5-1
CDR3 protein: CASSPGQGYTEAFF

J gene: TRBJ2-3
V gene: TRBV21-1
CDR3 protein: CASKGPNRESTDTQYF

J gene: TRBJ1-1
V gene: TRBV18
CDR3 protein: CASSDTQQGARTEAFF

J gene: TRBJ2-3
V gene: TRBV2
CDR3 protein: CASSRLAGYTDTQYF

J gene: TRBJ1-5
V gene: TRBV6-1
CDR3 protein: CASSEAGTGKGQPQHF

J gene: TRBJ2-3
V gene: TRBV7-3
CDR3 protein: CASSLTGTGVGTDTQYF

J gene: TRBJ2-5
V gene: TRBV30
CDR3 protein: CAWSVGRETQYF

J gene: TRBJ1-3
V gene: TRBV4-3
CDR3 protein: CASSQDGSGDTIYF

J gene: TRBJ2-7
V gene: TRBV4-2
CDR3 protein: CASSQEGRSLYEQYF

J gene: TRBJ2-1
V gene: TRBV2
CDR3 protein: CASSVQGARNEQFF

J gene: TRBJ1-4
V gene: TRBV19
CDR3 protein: CASSAGTVGEKLFF

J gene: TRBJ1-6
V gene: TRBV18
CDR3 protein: CASSPAGGGNSPLHF

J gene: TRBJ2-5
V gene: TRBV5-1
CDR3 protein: CASSLVGDIQETQYF

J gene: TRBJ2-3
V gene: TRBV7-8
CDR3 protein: CASSQDYASTDTQYF

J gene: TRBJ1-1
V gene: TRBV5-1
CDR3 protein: CASSLTGTGDEAFF

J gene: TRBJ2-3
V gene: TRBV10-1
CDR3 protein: CASSESKHYTDTQYF

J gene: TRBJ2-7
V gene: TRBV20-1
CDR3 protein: CSASEPPREQYF

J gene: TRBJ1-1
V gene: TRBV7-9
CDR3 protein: CASSTSPEDPEAFF

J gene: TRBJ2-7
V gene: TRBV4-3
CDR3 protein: CASSPRLAGVSYEQYF

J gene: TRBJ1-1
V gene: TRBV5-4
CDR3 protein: CASSLFRNTEAFF